This TCR beta chain was sequenced during a study of control samples from healthy donors and cancer patients. The assay was immunoSEQ multiplex PCR, and TCRdb's table has in-frame clones only and misses some. Seen here are some 94,000 clones, about 88% observed once, and the top ten hold 1.3%. There are 12 residues in the CDR3. Trimming removed 1 base from V and 6 bases from J, with 7 bases in between. CDR1 and CDR2 from the germline V gene are LGHNA and YSLEER. This clonotype originated in a woman between 50 and 59 years old in good health. The J gene is TRBJ2-7, the V gene TRBV4-3, with a weak D call TRBD2 (6 bases). The source material was blood. The CDR3 loop is CASSQGGGEQYF. As DNA, the CDR3 is TGCGCCAGCAGCCAAGGGGGAGGCGAGCAGTACTTC.